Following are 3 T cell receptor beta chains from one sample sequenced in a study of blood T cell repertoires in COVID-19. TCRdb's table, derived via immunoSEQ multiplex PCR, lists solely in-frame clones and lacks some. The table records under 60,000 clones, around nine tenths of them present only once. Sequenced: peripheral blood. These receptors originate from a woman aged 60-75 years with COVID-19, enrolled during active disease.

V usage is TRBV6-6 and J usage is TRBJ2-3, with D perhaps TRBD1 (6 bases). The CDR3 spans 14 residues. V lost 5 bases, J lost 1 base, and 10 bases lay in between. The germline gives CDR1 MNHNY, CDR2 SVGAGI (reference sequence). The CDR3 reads CASSEGVRTDTQYF. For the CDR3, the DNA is TGTGCCAGCAGTGAGGGGGTTCGCACAGATACGCAGTATTTT.

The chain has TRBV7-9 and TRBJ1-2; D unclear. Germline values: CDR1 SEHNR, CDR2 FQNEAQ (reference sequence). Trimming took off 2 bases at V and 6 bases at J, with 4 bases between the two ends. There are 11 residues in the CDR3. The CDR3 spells CASSLPDGYTF. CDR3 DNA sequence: TGTGCCAGCAGCTTACCAGATGGCTACACCTTC.

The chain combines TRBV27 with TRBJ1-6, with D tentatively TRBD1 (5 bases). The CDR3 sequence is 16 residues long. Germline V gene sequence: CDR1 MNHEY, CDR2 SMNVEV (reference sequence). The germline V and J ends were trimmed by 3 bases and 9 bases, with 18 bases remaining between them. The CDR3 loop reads CASSFGGGSIASPLHF. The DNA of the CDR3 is TGTGCCAGCAGTTTCGGGGGGGGGAGTATAGCTTCACCCCTCCACTTT.